A selection of T cell receptor beta chains follows, all from one sample in a study of lymphopenia after photon versus proton radiotherapy. TCRdb keeps only in-frame clones here, not all; method: immunoSEQ multiplex PCR. The sample contains about 40,000 clones, 86% of which appear only once. Sequenced here: peripheral blood, sampled from a patient treated with proton-based radiotherapy. Every receptor here comes from a woman between 65 and 79 years old with pancreatic cancer. Some clones in this sample may be carry-over from other donors' samples. CDR3s include the opening cysteine and the closing phenylalanine or tryptophan. Each record gives: V gene, J gene, clone size, CDR3 length, D gene, CDR3 DNA, CDR3 protein. D genes are given only for firm matches. Rows may omit the clone size; those that give it use once, few, many or a size class.

v_gene: TRBV4-1; j_gene: TRBJ2-7; abundance: NA; len: 17; d_gene: NA; CDR3nt: TGCGCCAGCAGCCAAGAGCCCGCCGGGCCGGAGAACTACGAGCAGTACTTC; CDR3aa: CASSQEPAGPENYEQYF
v_gene: TRBV7-9; j_gene: TRBJ1-5; abundance: medium-sized; len: 12; d_gene: NA; CDR3nt: TGTGCCAGCAGCTTAGGCGGAACGGCCCAGCATTTT; CDR3aa: CASSLGGTAQHF
v_gene: TRBV19; j_gene: TRBJ2-2; abundance: NA; len: 16; d_gene: NA; CDR3nt: TGTGCCAGTAGACTCCCGGGCTCCACGACCACCGGGGAGCTGTTTTTT; CDR3aa: CASRLPGSTTTGELFF
v_gene: TRBV28; j_gene: TRBJ2-7; abundance: NA; len: 10; d_gene: NA; CDR3nt: TGTGCCAGCCTTTTATACGAGCAGTACTTC; CDR3aa: CASLLYEQYF
v_gene: TRBV5-6; j_gene: TRBJ1-2; abundance: once; len: 13; d_gene: TRBD1; CDR3nt: TGTGCCAGCAGCCCGGACAGGGTCTATGGCTACACCTTC; CDR3aa: CASSPDRVYGYTF
v_gene: TRBV29-1; j_gene: TRBJ1-2; abundance: NA; len: 14; d_gene: NA; CDR3nt: TGCAGCGTCGTCCTAGGGGTCCGTAAGGGCGGCTACACCTTC; CDR3aa: CSVVLGVRKGGYTF
v_gene: TRBV6-1; j_gene: TRBJ2-1; abundance: NA; len: 12; d_gene: NA; CDR3nt: TGTGCCAGCAACGGACCAGACAATGAGCAGTTCTTC; CDR3aa: CASNGPDNEQFF
v_gene: TRBV27; j_gene: TRBJ1-5; abundance: NA; len: 13; d_gene: NA; CDR3nt: TGTGCCAGCAGTTTTTCGACGGACGTGCCCCAGCATTTT; CDR3aa: CASSFSTDVPQHF
v_gene: TRBV11-2; j_gene: TRBJ2-5; abundance: NA; len: 17; d_gene: TRBD2; CDR3nt: TGTGCCAGCAGCTCGGGACTAGCGGGAGGAATCGAGGAGACCCAGTACTTC; CDR3aa: CASSSGLAGGIEETQYF
v_gene: TRBV5-6; j_gene: TRBJ2-3; abundance: few; len: 15; d_gene: NA; CDR3nt: TGTGCCAGCAGCCGCGGGACATTAAGCACAGATACGCAGTATTTT; CDR3aa: CASSRGTLSTDTQYF
v_gene: TRBV29-1; j_gene: TRBJ2-5; abundance: NA; len: 12; d_gene: TRBD2; CDR3nt: TGCAGCGCGAAGGGACTAGCCGAGACCCAGTACTTC; CDR3aa: CSAKGLAETQYF
v_gene: TRBV19; j_gene: TRBJ1-2; abundance: NA; len: 14; d_gene: NA; CDR3nt: TGTGCCAGTACCCCCGGGACAATCCCAGGTGGCTACACCTTC; CDR3aa: CASTPGTIPGGYTF
v_gene: TRBV2; j_gene: TRBJ2-6; abundance: NA; len: 15; d_gene: TRBD2; CDR3nt: TGTGCCAGCAGCCGGGAGGGAGCGGGGGCCAACGTCCTGACTTTC; CDR3aa: CASSREGAGANVLTF
v_gene: TRBV4-2; j_gene: TRBJ1-6; abundance: NA; len: 17; d_gene: TRBD1; CDR3nt: TGTGCCAGCAGCCAAGACCCCAGGGGGCAAGTAGATTCACCCCTCCACTTT; CDR3aa: CASSQDPRGQVDSPLHF
v_gene: TRBV28; j_gene: TRBJ2-7; abundance: NA; len: 12; d_gene: TRBD2; CDR3nt: TGTGCCACGGGACTATCCCAATACGAGCAGTACTTC; CDR3aa: CATGLSQYEQYF
v_gene: TRBV5-4; j_gene: TRBJ2-2; abundance: NA; len: 15; d_gene: NA; CDR3nt: TGTGCCAGCAGCTTGGCCGGACAGATAACCGGGGAGCTGTTTTTT; CDR3aa: CASSLAGQITGELFF
v_gene: TRBV5-6; j_gene: TRBJ2-3; abundance: NA; len: 16; d_gene: NA; CDR3nt: TGTGCCAGCAGCTTGGCAGGGCGGCGGGGGCAAGATACGCAGTATTTT; CDR3aa: CASSLAGRRGQDTQYF
v_gene: TRBV11-3; j_gene: TRBJ2-7; abundance: NA; len: 14; d_gene: NA; CDR3nt: TGTGCCAGCAGCACCGGGGTAAGCTCCTACGAGCAGTACTTC; CDR3aa: CASSTGVSSYEQYF
v_gene: TRBV14; j_gene: TRBJ2-5; abundance: NA; len: 12; d_gene: TRBD2; CDR3nt: TGTGCCAGCAGCCAGAGCGGGAAGACCCAGTACTTC; CDR3aa: CASSQSGKTQYF
v_gene: TRBV28; j_gene: TRBJ1-2; abundance: NA; len: 12; d_gene: NA; CDR3nt: TGTGCCAGCAGTCCCAATTACTATGGCTACACCTTC; CDR3aa: CASSPNYYGYTF
v_gene: TRBV19; j_gene: TRBJ1-3; abundance: NA; len: 14; d_gene: TRBD1; CDR3nt: TGTGCCACGGGACAGGCCTTCTCTGGAAACACCATATATTTT; CDR3aa: CATGQAFSGNTIYF
v_gene: TRBV7-9; j_gene: TRBJ2-1; abundance: NA; len: 14; d_gene: TRBD2; CDR3nt: TGTGCCAGCAGCCTCATAGCGGGGCGGGGTGAGCAGTTCTTC; CDR3aa: CASSLIAGRGEQFF
v_gene: TRBV19; j_gene: TRBJ1-1; abundance: NA; len: 13; d_gene: TRBD1; CDR3nt: TGTGCCAGTAGCCGGACAGGGAATACTGAAGCTTTCTTT; CDR3aa: CASSRTGNTEAFF
v_gene: TRBV13; j_gene: TRBJ2-3; abundance: once; len: 22; d_gene: TRBD2; CDR3nt: TGTGCCAGCAGCTCTTCCGATGCGTGGCGTCTAGCGGGTAAAAAGAGCACAGATACGCAGTATTTT; CDR3aa: CASSSSDAWRLAGKKSTDTQYF
v_gene: TRBV11-2; j_gene: TRBJ2-3; abundance: NA; len: 14; d_gene: TRBD2; CDR3nt: TGTGCCAGCAGCTTGGGACTAGCTCCAGATACGCAGTATTTT; CDR3aa: CASSLGLAPDTQYF
v_gene: TRBV9; j_gene: TRBJ2-3; abundance: NA; len: 16; d_gene: NA; CDR3nt: TGTGCCAGCAGCGTTTTTATGGGAGTTGGCACAGATACGCAGTATTTT; CDR3aa: CASSVFMGVGTDTQYF
v_gene: TRBV7-2; j_gene: TRBJ2-5; abundance: NA; len: 14; d_gene: NA; CDR3nt: TGTGCCAGCAGCTTATCGACTGGCCAAGAGACCCAGTACTTC; CDR3aa: CASSLSTGQETQYF
v_gene: TRBV10-3; j_gene: TRBJ2-3; abundance: once; len: 14; d_gene: NA; CDR3nt: TGTGCCATCAGTGAGGACAGCTCCACAGATACGCAGTATTTT; CDR3aa: CAISEDSSTDTQYF
v_gene: TRBV16; j_gene: TRBJ2-5; abundance: NA; len: 12; d_gene: NA; CDR3nt: TGTGCCAGCAGCACCTACCAAGAGACCCAGTACTTC; CDR3aa: CASSTYQETQYF
v_gene: TRBV7-6; j_gene: TRBJ2-7; abundance: NA; len: 16; d_gene: TRBD2; CDR3nt: TGTGCCAGCAGCCCGGAGCCGGGACTAGCGGGGTACGAGCAGTACTTC; CDR3aa: CASSPEPGLAGYEQYF
v_gene: TRBV6-5; j_gene: TRBJ1-1; abundance: NA; len: 14; d_gene: NA; CDR3nt: TGTGCCAGCAGTTACTCGGTAGGTGGCACTGAAGCTTTCTTT; CDR3aa: CASSYSVGGTEAFF
v_gene: TRBV18; j_gene: TRBJ2-4; abundance: NA; len: 17; d_gene: TRBD1; CDR3nt: TGTGCCAGCCATGGACAGGTCCTTGAGGGGTACAAAAACATTCAGTACTTC; CDR3aa: CASHGQVLEGYKNIQYF
v_gene: TRBV19; j_gene: TRBJ1-2; abundance: few; len: 13; d_gene: TRBD1; CDR3nt: TGTGCCACCCGGGACAGGGTCAACTATGGCTACACCTTC; CDR3aa: CATRDRVNYGYTF
v_gene: TRBV7-6; j_gene: TRBJ1-5; abundance: NA; len: 12; d_gene: NA; CDR3nt: TGTGCCAGCAGGGGAGTAGGTCAGCCCCAGCATTTT; CDR3aa: CASRGVGQPQHF
v_gene: TRBV28; j_gene: TRBJ1-2; abundance: once; len: 17; d_gene: TRBD1; CDR3nt: TGTGCCAGCAGTTCCCGAATAAGTACAGGGGGCGCAGAGGGCTACACCTTC; CDR3aa: CASSSRISTGGAEGYTF
v_gene: TRBV16; j_gene: TRBJ1-2; abundance: NA; len: 17; d_gene: TRBD1; CDR3nt: TGTGCCAGCAGCCCCCAAGGGGGACAGGGGGCAAGTGATGGCTACACCTTC; CDR3aa: CASSPQGGQGASDGYTF
v_gene: TRBV25-1; j_gene: TRBJ1-6; abundance: NA; len: 14; d_gene: NA; CDR3nt: TGTGCCAGCAGTGGATTCGGGTATAATTCACCCCTCCACTTT; CDR3aa: CASSGFGYNSPLHF
v_gene: TRBV5-1; j_gene: TRBJ1-4; abundance: NA; len: 14; d_gene: NA; CDR3nt: TGCGCCAGCAGCTTAGGCAGGGTTGATGAAAAACTGTTTTTT; CDR3aa: CASSLGRVDEKLFF
v_gene: TRBV30; j_gene: TRBJ1-4; abundance: NA; len: 13; d_gene: NA; CDR3nt: TGTGCCTGGAGTAAATGGCAAGGAGAAAAACTGTTTTTT; CDR3aa: CAWSKWQGEKLFF
v_gene: TRBV6-5; j_gene: TRBJ2-2; abundance: NA; len: 16; d_gene: NA; CDR3nt: TGTGCCAGCAGTTACGCACAGGCGAGAACAACCGGGGAGCTGTTTTTT; CDR3aa: CASSYAQARTTGELFF
v_gene: TRBV19; j_gene: TRBJ1-5; abundance: NA; len: 15; d_gene: TRBD1; CDR3nt: TGTGCCAGTAGCGTGAGGGGACAGGGCAATCAGCCCCAGCATTTT; CDR3aa: CASSVRGQGNQPQHF
v_gene: TRBV7-8; j_gene: TRBJ2-5; abundance: NA; len: 14; d_gene: TRBD2; CDR3nt: TGTGCCAGCACCACGGGGACTAGACAAGAGACCCAGTACTTC; CDR3aa: CASTTGTRQETQYF
v_gene: TRBV10-3; j_gene: TRBJ1-3; abundance: NA; len: 13; d_gene: TRBD1; CDR3nt: TGTGCCATCACGCAGGGGGCCGGAAACACCATATATTTT; CDR3aa: CAITQGAGNTIYF
v_gene: TRBV6-5; j_gene: TRBJ2-1; abundance: NA; len: 15; d_gene: NA; CDR3nt: TGTGCCAGCAGTTACTTCCGGACCTCGGTCGGGGAGCAGTTCTTC; CDR3aa: CASSYFRTSVGEQFF
v_gene: TRBV2; j_gene: TRBJ2-5; abundance: NA; len: 13; d_gene: NA; CDR3nt: TGTGCCAGCAGTATGGACTATCCAGAGACCCAGTACTTC; CDR3aa: CASSMDYPETQYF
v_gene: TRBV28; j_gene: TRBJ2-3; abundance: NA; len: 13; d_gene: NA; CDR3nt: TGTGCCAGCAGGGACAGCGCCGCAGATACGCAGTATTTT; CDR3aa: CASRDSAADTQYF
v_gene: TRBV5-1; j_gene: TRBJ1-1; abundance: NA; len: 14; d_gene: TRBD1; CDR3nt: TGCGCCAGCAGCGGGGGACAGGGGAACACTGAAGCTTTCTTT; CDR3aa: CASSGGQGNTEAFF
v_gene: TRBV2; j_gene: TRBJ1-2; abundance: few; len: 12; d_gene: NA; CDR3nt: TGTGCCAGCAGTCGTTCTGGCTATGGCTACACCTTC; CDR3aa: CASSRSGYGYTF
v_gene: TRBV6-1; j_gene: TRBJ1-2; abundance: NA; len: 15; d_gene: NA; CDR3nt: TGTGCCAGCAGTGAACGCCTTCCCAGGGACTATGGCTACACCTTC; CDR3aa: CASSERLPRDYGYTF
v_gene: TRBV7-2; j_gene: TRBJ2-7; abundance: NA; len: 16; d_gene: NA; CDR3nt: TGTGCCAGCAGCTTGAGTGCGACTTCAGGCGCCTACGAGCAGTACTTC; CDR3aa: CASSLSATSGAYEQYF
v_gene: TRBV6-6; j_gene: TRBJ2-1; abundance: NA; len: 14; d_gene: NA; CDR3nt: TGTGCCAGCAGTTTAGAGCTCTCCTACAATGAGCAGTTCTTC; CDR3aa: CASSLELSYNEQFF
v_gene: TRBV4-3; j_gene: TRBJ2-2; abundance: NA; len: 16; d_gene: NA; CDR3nt: TGCGCCAGCAGCCAAACGGGGGAACGGCCCACCGGGGAGCTGTTTTTT; CDR3aa: CASSQTGERPTGELFF
v_gene: TRBV6-5; j_gene: TRBJ1-5; abundance: NA; len: 15; d_gene: NA; CDR3nt: TGTGCCAGCAGTTACCCAGACGGCTGGACGGTAGCCCAGCATTTT; CDR3aa: CASSYPDGWTVAQHF